This TCR beta chain is drawn from a study of blood T cell repertoires in COVID-19. The overall study: COVID-19 samples, acute and convalescent, were from the United States, Italy and Spain. T cells, B-cell-depleted T cells, or PBMCs supplied cDNA or gDNA.

Enrolment of Seattle patients took place during active infection, and they were followed longitudinally. Assay used: immunoSEQ multiplex PCR; TCRdb lists only in-frame clones, some missing. Found here are fewer than 350,000 clones, around nine tenths of them singletons; the top ten hold under 7%. The CDR3 runs to 16 residues. V was clipped by 4 bases and J by 2 bases, with 18 bases between them. Germline values: CDR1 LGHDT, CDR2 YNNKEL (reference sequence). Sequenced sample: peripheral blood. This TCR came from a woman in her twenties or thirties with COVID-19, enrolled during active disease. V gene TRBV3-1 (or the pseudogene TRBV3-2) combines with J gene TRBJ2-7; D possibly corresponds to TRBD1 (5 bases). The CDR3 protein is CASSPYLSQGTYEQYF. The CDR3 DNA follows: TGTGCCAGCAGCCCCTACCTAAGCCAGGGTACCTACGAGCAGTACTTC.